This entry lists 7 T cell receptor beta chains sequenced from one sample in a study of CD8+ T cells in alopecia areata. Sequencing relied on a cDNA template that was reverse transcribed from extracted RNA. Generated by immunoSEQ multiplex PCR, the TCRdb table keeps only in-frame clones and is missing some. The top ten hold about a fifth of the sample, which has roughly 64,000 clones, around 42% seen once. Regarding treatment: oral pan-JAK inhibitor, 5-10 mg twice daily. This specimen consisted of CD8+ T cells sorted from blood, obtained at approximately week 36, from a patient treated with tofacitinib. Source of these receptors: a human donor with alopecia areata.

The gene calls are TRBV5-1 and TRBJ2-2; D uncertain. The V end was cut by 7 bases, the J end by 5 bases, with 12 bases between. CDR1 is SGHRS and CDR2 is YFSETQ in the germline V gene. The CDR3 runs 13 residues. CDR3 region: CASFDQPTGELFF. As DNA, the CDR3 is TGCGCCAGCTTCGACCAGCCAACCGGGGAGCTGTTTTTT.

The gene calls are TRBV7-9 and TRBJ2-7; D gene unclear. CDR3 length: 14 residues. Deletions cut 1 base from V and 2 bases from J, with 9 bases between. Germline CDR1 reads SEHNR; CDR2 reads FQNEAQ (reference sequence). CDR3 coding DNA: TGTGCCAGCAGCTTAGAGGTGGCCCCCTACGAGCAGTACTTC. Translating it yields CASSLEVAPYEQYF.

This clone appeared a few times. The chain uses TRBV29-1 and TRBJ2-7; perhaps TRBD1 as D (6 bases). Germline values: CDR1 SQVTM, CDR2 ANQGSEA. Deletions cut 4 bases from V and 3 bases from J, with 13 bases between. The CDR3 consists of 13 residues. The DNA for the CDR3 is TGCAGCGTTGCCCCGGACAGTATCTACGAGCAGTACTTC. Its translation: CSVAPDSIYEQYF.

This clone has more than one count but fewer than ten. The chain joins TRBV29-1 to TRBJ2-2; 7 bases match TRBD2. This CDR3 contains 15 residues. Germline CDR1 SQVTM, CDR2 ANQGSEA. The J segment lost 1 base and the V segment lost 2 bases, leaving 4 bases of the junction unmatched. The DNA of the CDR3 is TGCAGCGTTGAATTTGCGGGAGTGAACACCGGGGAGCTGTTTTTT. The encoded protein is CSVEFAGVNTGELFF.

The CDR3 spells CSVDGRGGTEAFF. The CDR3 DNA follows: TGCAGCGTTGATGGCCGAGGGGGCACTGAAGCTTTCTTT. The chain carries TRBV29-1 and TRBJ1-1, with a weak D call TRBD1 (6 bases). The CDR3 loop spans 13 amino acids. V was clipped by 3 bases and J by 4 bases, with 12 bases between them. CDR1 and CDR2 from the germline V gene are SQVTM and ANQGSEA.

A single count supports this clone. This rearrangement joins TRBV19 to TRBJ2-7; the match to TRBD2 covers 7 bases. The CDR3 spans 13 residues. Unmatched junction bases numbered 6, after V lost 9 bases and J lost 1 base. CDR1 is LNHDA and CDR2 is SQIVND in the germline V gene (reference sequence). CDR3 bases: TGTGCCAGCGGTGGCGGGAGTTCCTACGAGCAGTACTTC. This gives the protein CASGGGSSYEQYF.

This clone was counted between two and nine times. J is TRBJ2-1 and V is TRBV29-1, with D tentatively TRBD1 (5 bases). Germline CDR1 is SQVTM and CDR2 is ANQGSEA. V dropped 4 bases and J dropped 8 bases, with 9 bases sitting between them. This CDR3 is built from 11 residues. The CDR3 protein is CSVGDSYEQFF. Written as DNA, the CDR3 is TGCAGCGTTGGAGACAGTTATGAGCAGTTCTTC.